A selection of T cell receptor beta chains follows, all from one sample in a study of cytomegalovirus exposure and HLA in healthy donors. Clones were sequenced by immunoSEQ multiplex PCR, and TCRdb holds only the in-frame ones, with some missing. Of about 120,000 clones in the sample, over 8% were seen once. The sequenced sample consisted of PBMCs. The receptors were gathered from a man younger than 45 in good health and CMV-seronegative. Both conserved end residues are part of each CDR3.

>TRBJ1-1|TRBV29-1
CSVSTGDGEAFF
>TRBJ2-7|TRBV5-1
CASSFSGTGIVEQYF
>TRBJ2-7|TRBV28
CASSPLTSGTTYEQYF
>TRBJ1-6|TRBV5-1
CASRPNPQSFNSPLHF
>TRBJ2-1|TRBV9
CASSASGPGEQFF
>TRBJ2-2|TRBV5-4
CASSGTSGPRTGELFF
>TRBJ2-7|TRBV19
CASTPIPPGSEQYF
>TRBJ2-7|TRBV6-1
CASSKSTYEQYF
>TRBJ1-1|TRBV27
CASSTRTGVNTEAFF
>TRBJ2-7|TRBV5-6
CASSLDVAGAEYEQYF
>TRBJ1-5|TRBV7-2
CASSPSGPSNQPQHF
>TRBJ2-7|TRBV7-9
CASSPSGGRTYEQYF
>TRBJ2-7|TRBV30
CAWSVGGSRYEQYF
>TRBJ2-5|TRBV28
CASSLLGHTNQETQYF
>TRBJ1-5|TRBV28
CASSLVRGSSNQPQHF
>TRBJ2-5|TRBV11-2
CASSLTGEQETQYF
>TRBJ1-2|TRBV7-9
CASSRTTGSWYGYTF
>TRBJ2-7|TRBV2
CASQGETYEQYF
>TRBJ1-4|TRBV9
CASNRGRTNEKLFF
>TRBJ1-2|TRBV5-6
CASSWVYPRTGYGYTF
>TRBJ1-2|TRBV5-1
CASSFRQGVGYGYTF
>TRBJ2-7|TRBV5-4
CASSLTGKSSYEQYF
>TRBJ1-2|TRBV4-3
CASSDQNRGLGYTF
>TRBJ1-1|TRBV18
CASSPPGTGKNTEAFF
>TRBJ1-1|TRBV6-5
CASSSYRDEAFF
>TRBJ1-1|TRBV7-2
CASSEKQGVGAFF
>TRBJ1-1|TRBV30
CAWSVNTQGSTEAFF
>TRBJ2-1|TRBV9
CASTRQLGSYNEQFF
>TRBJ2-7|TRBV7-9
CASRVAGVHDEQYF
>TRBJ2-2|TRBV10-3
CAISESDRANTGELFF
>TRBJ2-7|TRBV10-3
CAISEFGRALEQYF